Described below is a single T cell receptor beta chain sequence and its context. The sample originates from a study of blood T cell repertoires in COVID-19. The CDR3 spans 11 residues. Germline V gene lookup returns CDR1 SNHLY and CDR2 FYNNEI. Deletions cut 6 bases from V and 5 bases from J, with 7 bases between. Produced via immunoSEQ multiplex PCR; TCRdb's table is partial and in-frame only. The sample carries 250,000 to 300,000 clones, around four fifths recorded once. This sequence originates from an elderly man with acute or convalescent COVID-19. The source material was peripheral blood. The J gene is TRBJ1-2, the V gene TRBV2, with unresolved D. The CDR3 protein is CASSQVYGYTF. In DNA, the CDR3 is TGTGCCAGCAGCCAGGTTTATGGCTACACCTTC.